This T cell receptor beta chain was identified during a study of T cells in Graves' hyperthyroidism and ophthalmopathy. This clonotype appeared a few times. Researchers took RNA transcripts and amplified the TCR beta CDR3 regions from them. HTBI primers were used for first-round RT-PCR of the TCR CDR3. TCRdb ran MiXCR on the multiplex PCR reads and lists one entry per CDR3 protein. The table has approximately 400,000 distinct CDR3 sequences, around 15% seen once. Germline V gives CDR1 LNHDA, CDR2 SQIVND (reference sequence). CDR3 size: 14 residues. V shed 7 bases and J shed 6 bases, with 16 bases lying between them.

The sequence was obtained from a man between 50 and 59 years old with Graves' ophthalmopathy. This chain connects TRBV19 to TRBJ1-5; the D is unclear. The sequenced sample was blood. CDR3 coding DNA: TGTGCCAGTAAGAGCGCCCGAGGGAGTCAGCCCCAGCATTTT. It encodes CASKSARGSQPQHF.